The clone carrying this TCR beta chain turned up a few times. The sample comes from a study of neurological immune-mediated disorders. CDR1 and CDR2 (germline): LGHNA, YSLEER. V was pared by 3 bases and J by 11 bases, with 16 bases between. The CDR3 loop spans 13 amino acids. TCRdb reprocessed the 5' RACE reads via MiXCR and lists one record per CDR3 protein. Of more than 15,000 distinct CDR3 sequences in the sample, roughly 14% are singletons; the top ten hold roughly 13%. This receptor was obtained from a man aged 55 to 70 with HTLV-1-associated myelopathy (HAM/TSP). The rearrangement uses TRBV4-3 and TRBJ1-1, with a tentative D call TRBD1 (5 bases). Material: PBMCs. CDR3 DNA sequence: TGCGCCAGCAGCCAGGCTACCGGGACTCCGGCTTTCTTT. Translation gives CASSQATGTPAFF.